The 10 T cell receptor beta chains below were found in one sample sequenced in a study of control samples from healthy donors and cancer patients. The repertoire was sequenced with immunoSEQ multiplex PCR; TCRdb's copy has only in-frame clones and lacks some. The sample has 100,000 to 120,000 clones, 85% to 90% seen once. The sample was PBMCs. The origin of the receptors is a woman aged 60-75 years with lung cancer.

The chain carries TRBV12-5 and TRBJ2-3; TRBD2 agrees at 9 bases. Germline CDR1 is LGHNT and CDR2 is FRNRAP. This CDR3 has 16 residues. V trimming: 3 bases; J trimming: 1 base; junction bases outside the gene matches: 5. The CDR3 region is CASGFGSGGRTDTQYF. In nucleotides, the CDR3 is TGTGCTAGTGGTTTTGGTAGCGGGGGCCGCACAGATACGCAGTATTTT.

The rearrangement uses TRBV5-6 and TRBJ2-3; 7 bases are a match to TRBD2. The J segment lost 4 bases and the V segment lost 2 bases, leaving 7 bases of the junction unmatched. This CDR3 has 15 residues. Germline assignment: CDR1 SGHDT and CDR2 YYEEEE. The CDR3: CASSLSGRAADTQYF. The CDR3 DNA is TGTGCCAGCAGCTTATCGGGGAGGGCCGCAGATACGCAGTATTTT.

This chain joins TRBV6-5 and TRBJ2-5, with 9 bases matching TRBD1. After removal of 2 bases from V and 4 bases from J, the junction contained 8 bases not matched to a gene. Germline V gives CDR1 MNHEY, CDR2 SVGAGI. This CDR3 region has 16 residues. CDR3 sequence reads: CASSYAGTGNGETQYF. In nucleotides, the CDR3 is TGTGCCAGCAGTTACGCGGGGACAGGGAACGGAGAGACCCAGTACTTC.

J is TRBJ1-2 and V is TRBV6-6; D remains ambiguous. CDR3 size: 14 residues. V was clipped by 2 bases and J by 1 base, with 8 bases between them. Germline CDR1 is MNHNY and CDR2 is SVGAGI (reference sequence). CDR3 protein: CASSYRHFNYGYTF. The CDR3 nucleotides are TGTGCCAGCAGTTACCGGCACTTTAACTATGGCTACACCTTC.

The rearrangement links TRBV5-5 to TRBJ2-4; TRBD1 matches 7 bases. CDR3 length: 13 residues. V trimming: 1 base; J trimming: 7 bases; junction bases outside the gene matches: 2. Germline assignment: CDR1 SGHKS and CDR2 YYEKEE (reference sequence). The CDR3 DNA sequence: TGTGCCAGCAGCTTGACAGGGGAGAACATTCAGTACTTC. This encodes CASSLTGENIQYF. Variable domain in full (rest from reference TRBV5-5 and TRBJ2-4): DAGVTQSPTHLIKTRGQQVTLRCSPISGHKSVSWYQQVLGQGPQFIFQYYEKEERGRGNFPDRFSARQFPNYSSELNVNALLLGDSALYLCASSLTGENIQYFGAGTRLSVL.

CDR3 region: CASSYTQTYQPQHF. CDR3 sequence (DNA): TGTGCCAGCAGTTACACGCAGACCTATCAGCCCCAGCATTTT. The V gene is TRBV6-2 or TRBV6-3, the J gene TRBJ1-5; D gene unclear. The CDR3 is made up of 14 amino acids. V shed 2 bases and J shed 5 bases, with 10 bases lying between them. The germline CDR1 and CDR2 sequences are MNHEY and SVGEGT.

The chain couples TRBV9 to TRBJ2-1, with D possibly being TRBD2 (6 bases). This CDR3 comprises 15 residues. Trimming took off 0 bases at V and 4 bases at J, with 11 bases between the two ends. The germline V gene has CDR1 SGDLS and CDR2 YYNGEE. CDR3: CASSVVLASYNEQFF. The DNA of the CDR3 is TGTGCCAGCAGCGTAGTGCTAGCGAGTTACAATGAGCAGTTCTTC.

The chain joins TRBV18 to TRBJ1-3, with D unclear. The CDR3 contains 15 residues. CDR1 KGHSH and CDR2 LQKENI come from the germline V gene. V was trimmed by 0 bases and J by 2 bases, leaving 8 bases between them. This CDR3 is CASSPPSRTGNTIYF. The CDR3, as DNA: TGTGCCAGCTCACCACCGAGCAGGACTGGAAACACCATATATTTT.

The chain couples TRBV12-5 to TRBJ2-5; D remains ambiguous. The CDR3 is 15 amino acids. Trimming cost V 7 bases and J 2 bases, with 17 bases left between them. CDR1 is LGHNT and CDR2 is FRNRAP in the germline V gene. The CDR3 reads CASARPGWSQETQYF. CDR3 DNA sequence: TGTGCTAGTGCACGCCCGGGTTGGTCTCAAGAGACCCAGTACTTC.

The chain links TRBV27 to TRBJ1-3, with a tentative D call TRBD1 (5 bases). V was shortened by 5 bases and J by 5 bases, with 16 bases between the two germline ends. Germline V CDR1 and CDR2: MNHEY, SMNVEV (reference sequence). This CDR3 comprises 15 residues. The CDR3 sequence: CASSPIGGRRNTIYF. The CDR3 nucleotides are TGTGCCAGCAGTCCGATCGGGGGTCGTAGAAACACCATATATTTT.